This T cell receptor (beta chain) appears in the sequencing data of a study of blood T cell repertoires in COVID-19. By sample share, this clone is medium-sized. This CDR3 spans 13 amino acids. With 4 bases removed from V and 0 bases from J, the gap between germline ends came to 6 bases. Germline V gene data show CDR1 as GTSNPN and CDR2 as SVGIG (reference sequence). Assay used: immunoSEQ multiplex PCR; TCRdb lists only in-frame clones, some missing. The data show 20,000 to 25,000 clones, over 70% seen once. The clonotype was recovered from a man aged 60 to 69 with active COVID-19. V and J are TRBV30 and TRBJ2-2; no clear D. Input material: peripheral blood. CDR3 region: CAWTTANTGELFF. The CDR3 region has the DNA TGTGCCTGGACCACAGCGAACACCGGGGAGCTGTTTTTT.